This passage covers 15 T cell receptor beta chains from one sample sequenced in a study of monozygotic twins with inflammatory bowel disease. TCRdb re-called the 5' RACE reads; one entry per CDR3 protein, DNA not given. This repertoire includes 350,000 to 500,000 distinct CDR3 sequences. The sequenced sample consisted of blood. The receptors were gathered from a human donor with ulcerative colitis or Crohn's disease, or a healthy co-twin of an affected twin (not recorded which).

The gene calls are TRBV5-1 and TRBJ2-5; TCRdb's assignment of TRBD2 cannot be checked, as there is no DNA. The CDR3 totals 17 residues. Germline V gene data show CDR1 as SGHRS and CDR2 as YFSETQ. The CDR3 spells CASSPGNSGRSSETQYF.

CDR3 amino acids: CASSFGGAIAKNIQYF. J is TRBJ2-4 and V is TRBV12-3 or TRBV12-4; the D call of TRBD1 rests on TCRdb alone, since no DNA is present to check it. CDR3 size: 16 residues.

The CDR3 spells CASSFGQGGSPLHF. The chain is built from TRBV7-2 and TRBJ1-6; TCRdb picks TRBD1, but there is no DNA to check that call. The CDR3 is 14 amino acids. CDR1 SGHTA and CDR2 FQGNSA come from the germline V gene. Looking up the rest from reference TRBV7-2 and TRBJ1-6 gives the full variable domain: GAGVSQSPSNKVTEKGKDVELRCDPISGHTALYWYRQSLGQGLEFLIYFQGNSAPDKSGLPSDRFSAERTGGSVSTLTIQRTQQEDSAVYLCASSFGQGGSPLHFGNGTRLTVT.

V usage is TRBV20-1 and J usage is TRBJ2-5. The CDR3 runs 13 residues. In germline, CDR1 is DFQATT, CDR2 SNEGSKA (reference sequence). CDR3 sequence reads: CSAEPDQGETQYF.

J is TRBJ2-1 and V is TRBV7-7; with no DNA, the TCRdb D assignment of TRBD1 cannot be verified. The CDR3 extends over 15 amino acids. Germline CDR1 reads SSHAT; CDR2 reads FNYEAQ (reference sequence). The CDR3 sequence: CASSLVGGINDEQFF.

The chain couples TRBV29-1 to TRBJ1-4. The V gene's germline CDR1 is SQVTM and CDR2 ANQGSEA. The CDR3 extends over 12 amino acids. The CDR3 reads CSVKASGEKLFF.

The CDR3 here is CASSQELRQGPNSPLHF. The chain recombines TRBV4-2 with TRBJ1-6; TCRdb gives TRBD1 as the D gene, but with no DNA this cannot be confirmed. This CDR3 region has 17 residues. Germline CDR1 LGHNA, CDR2 YNFKEQ.

V and J are TRBV7-6 and TRBJ2-1; lacking DNA, the TRBD2 call made by TCRdb goes unchecked. CDR1 is SGHVS and CDR2 is FNYEAQ in the germline V gene. CDR3 length: 12 residues. The CDR3 loop reads CASSFEGLALFF.

CDR3 sequence reads: CSARPRTSGSYEQFF. The rearrangement uses TRBV20-1 and TRBJ2-1; TCRdb's assignment of TRBD2 cannot be checked, as there is no DNA. The germline V gene has CDR1 DFQATT and CDR2 SNEGSKA (reference sequence). The CDR3 is 15 residues long.

V gene TRBV5-1 combines with J gene TRBJ2-1; TCRdb names TRBD1, which stays unverified in the absence of DNA. Germline assignment: CDR1 SGHRS and CDR2 YFSETQ. CDR3 length equals 12 residues. This CDR3 reads CASSPPDTRRIF.

The rearrangement joins TRBV6-5 to TRBJ2-3; with no DNA, the TCRdb D assignment of TRBD1 cannot be verified. This CDR3 region has 15 residues. CDR1 is MNHEY, CDR2 SVGAGI, per germline. The CDR3 sequence: CASSFRQGAADTQYF.

The chain is built from TRBV5-1 and TRBJ1-6; without DNA, the TCRdb call of TRBD1 cannot be checked. The V gene's germline CDR1 is SGHRS and CDR2 YFSETQ. The CDR3 is 15 amino acids. CDR3 loop: CASSPLEPRNSPLHF.

V is TRBV2 and J is TRBJ1-1. Germline assignment: CDR1 SNHLY and CDR2 FYNNEI. This CDR3 region has 13 residues. The CDR3 here is CASDLDRNTEAFF.

V and J are TRBV5-1 and TRBJ2-1; the D gene TCRdb calls, TRBD1, cannot be checked with no DNA. The V gene's germline CDR1 is SGHRS and CDR2 YFSETQ. This CDR3 region has 15 residues. Here the CDR3 reads CASTLQGTTFNEQFF. Supplemented by reference TRBV5-1 and TRBJ2-1, the full variable domain reads KAGVTQTPRYLIKTRGQQVTLSCSPISGHRSVSWYQQTPGQGLQFLFEYFSETQRNKGNFPGRFSGRQFSNSRSEMNVSTLELGDSALYLCASTLQGTTFNEQFFGPGTRLTVL.

V gene TRBV4-3 combines with J gene TRBJ1-4; no DNA is available, so the TRBD1 call from TCRdb remains unchecked. This CDR3 has 16 amino acids. Germline V CDR1 and CDR2: LGHNA, YSLEER. The CDR3 loop reads CASSQGADRGTEKLFF.